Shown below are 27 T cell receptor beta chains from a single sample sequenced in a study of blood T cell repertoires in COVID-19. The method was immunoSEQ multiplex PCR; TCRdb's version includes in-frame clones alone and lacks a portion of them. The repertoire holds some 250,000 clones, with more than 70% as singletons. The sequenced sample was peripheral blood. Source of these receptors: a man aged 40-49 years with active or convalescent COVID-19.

The CDR3 loop reads CASSHQEGAYNEQFF. CDR3 DNA: TGCGCCAGCAGCCACCAGGAGGGCGCCTACAATGAGCAGTTCTTC. The chain couples TRBV4-1 to TRBJ2-1; tentatively, D is TRBD2 (6 bases). Germline V gene lookup returns CDR1 MGHRA and CDR2 YSYEKL. This CDR3 contains 15 residues. Trimming removed 3 bases from V and 2 bases from J, with 11 bases in between.

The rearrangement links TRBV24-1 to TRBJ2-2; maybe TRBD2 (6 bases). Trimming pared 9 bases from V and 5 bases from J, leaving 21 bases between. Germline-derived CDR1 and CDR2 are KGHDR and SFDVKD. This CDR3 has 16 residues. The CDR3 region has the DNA TGTGCCACCGGTCCGGGGGAACTAGGAGGAACCGGGGAGCTGTTTTTT. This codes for CATGPGELGGTGELFF.

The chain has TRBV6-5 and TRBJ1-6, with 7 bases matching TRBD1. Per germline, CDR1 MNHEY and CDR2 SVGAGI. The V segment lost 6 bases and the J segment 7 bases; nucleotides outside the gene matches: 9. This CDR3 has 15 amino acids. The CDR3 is CASRAQGNGNSPLHF. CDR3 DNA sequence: TGTGCCAGCAGGGCACAGGGGAATGGGAATTCACCCCTCCACTTT.

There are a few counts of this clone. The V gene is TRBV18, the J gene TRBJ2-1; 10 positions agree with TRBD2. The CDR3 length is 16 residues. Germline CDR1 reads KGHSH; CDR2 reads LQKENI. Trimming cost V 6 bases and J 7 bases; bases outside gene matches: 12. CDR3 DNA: TGTGCCAGCTCGTCCCCGGGAGCGGGGGGGCGAAATGAGCAGTTCTTC. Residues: CASSSPGAGGRNEQFF.

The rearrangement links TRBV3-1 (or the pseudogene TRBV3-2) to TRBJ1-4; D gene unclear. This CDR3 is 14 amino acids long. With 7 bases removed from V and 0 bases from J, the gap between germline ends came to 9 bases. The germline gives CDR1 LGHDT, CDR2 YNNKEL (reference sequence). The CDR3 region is CASTETATNEKLFF. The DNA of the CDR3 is TGTGCCAGCACCGAGACTGCAACTAATGAAAAACTGTTTTTT.

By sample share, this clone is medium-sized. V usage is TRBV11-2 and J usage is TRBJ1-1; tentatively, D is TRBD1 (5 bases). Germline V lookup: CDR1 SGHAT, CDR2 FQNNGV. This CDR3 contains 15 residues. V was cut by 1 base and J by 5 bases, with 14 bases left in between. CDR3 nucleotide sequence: TGTGCCAGCAGCTTAGCGGGGGGGATAGGAACTGAAGCTTTCTTT. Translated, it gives CASSLAGGIGTEAFF. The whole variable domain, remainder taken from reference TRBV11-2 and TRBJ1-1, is EAGVAQSPRYKIIEKRQSVAFWCNPISGHATLYWYQQILGQGPKLLIQFQNNGVVDDSQLPKDRFSAERLKGVDSTLKIQPAKLEDSAVYLCASSLAGGIGTEAFFGQGTRLTVV.

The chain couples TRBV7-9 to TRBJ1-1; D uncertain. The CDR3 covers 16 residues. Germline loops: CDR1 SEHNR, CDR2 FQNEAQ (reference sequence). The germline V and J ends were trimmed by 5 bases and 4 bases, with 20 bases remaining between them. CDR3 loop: CASSPTLRVVGTEAFF. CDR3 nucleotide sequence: TGTGCCAGCAGCCCTACCCTTCGGGTTGTGGGCACTGAAGCTTTCTTT.

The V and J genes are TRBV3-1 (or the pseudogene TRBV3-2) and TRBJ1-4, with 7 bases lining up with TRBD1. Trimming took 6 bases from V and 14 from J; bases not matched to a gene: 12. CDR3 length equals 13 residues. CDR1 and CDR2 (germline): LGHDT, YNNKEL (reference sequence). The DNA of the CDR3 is TGTGCCAGCAGTCGGACCGACAGGGTAGGGCTGTTTTTT. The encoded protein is CASSRTDRVGLFF.

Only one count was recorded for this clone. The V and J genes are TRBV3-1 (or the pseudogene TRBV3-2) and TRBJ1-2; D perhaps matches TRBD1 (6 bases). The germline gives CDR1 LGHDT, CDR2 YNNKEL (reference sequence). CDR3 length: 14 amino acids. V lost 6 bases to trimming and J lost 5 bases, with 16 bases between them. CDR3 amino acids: CASSQSQGPYGYTF. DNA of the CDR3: TGTGCCAGCAGTCAGTCACAGGGCCCATATGGCTACACCTTC.

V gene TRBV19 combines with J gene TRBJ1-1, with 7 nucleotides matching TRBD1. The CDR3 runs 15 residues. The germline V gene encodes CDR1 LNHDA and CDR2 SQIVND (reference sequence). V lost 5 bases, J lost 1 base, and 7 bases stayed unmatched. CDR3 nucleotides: TGTGCCAGTAGTCCCTATAGGACAGGGAACACTGAAGCTTTCTTT. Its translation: CASSPYRTGNTEAFF.

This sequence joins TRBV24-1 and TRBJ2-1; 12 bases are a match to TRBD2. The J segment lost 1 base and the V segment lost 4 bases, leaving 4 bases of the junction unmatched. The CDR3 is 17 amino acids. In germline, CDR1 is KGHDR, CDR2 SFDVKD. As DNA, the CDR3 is TGTGCCACCAGTGACCGTGGGACTAGCGGGTCCTACAATGAGCAGTTCTTC. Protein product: CATSDRGTSGSYNEQFF.

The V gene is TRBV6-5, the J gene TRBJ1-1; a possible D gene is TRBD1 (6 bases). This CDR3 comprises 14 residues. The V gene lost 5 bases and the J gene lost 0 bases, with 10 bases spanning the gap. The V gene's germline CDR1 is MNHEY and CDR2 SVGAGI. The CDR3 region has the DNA TGTGCCAGCAGTCGACAGGAAATGAACACTGAAGCTTTCTTT. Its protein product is CASSRQEMNTEAFF.

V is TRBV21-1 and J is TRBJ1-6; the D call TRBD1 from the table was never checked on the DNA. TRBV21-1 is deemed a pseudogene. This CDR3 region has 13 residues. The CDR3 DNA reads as TGTGCCAGCAGCAAAGTAGGGGGCTCACCCCTCCACTTT. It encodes CASSKVGGSPLHF.

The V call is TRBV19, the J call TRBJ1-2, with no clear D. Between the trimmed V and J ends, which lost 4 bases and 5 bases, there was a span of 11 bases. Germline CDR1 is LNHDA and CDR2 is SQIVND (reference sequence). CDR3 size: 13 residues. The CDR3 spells CASSKSVEYGYTF. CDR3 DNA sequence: TGTGCCAGTAGTAAGTCCGTGGAGTATGGCTACACCTTC.

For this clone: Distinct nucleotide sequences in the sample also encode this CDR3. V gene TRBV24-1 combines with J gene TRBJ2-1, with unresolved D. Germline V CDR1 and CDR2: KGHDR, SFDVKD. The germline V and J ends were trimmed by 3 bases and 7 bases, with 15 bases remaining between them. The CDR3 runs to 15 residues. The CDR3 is CATSDQDSSPNEQFF. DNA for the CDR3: TGTGCCACCAGTGATCAAGACTCTAGTCCTAATGAGCAGTTCTTC.

The CDR3 spells CASSFGGHDEQYF. The CDR3, as DNA: TGTGCCAGCAGTTTTGGAGGGCACGACGAGCAGTACTTC. The V and J genes are TRBV12-3 or TRBV12-4 and TRBJ2-7; the D gene is possibly TRBD2 (6 bases). Trimming took off 3 bases at V and 5 bases at J, with 11 bases between the two ends. This CDR3 comprises 13 residues.

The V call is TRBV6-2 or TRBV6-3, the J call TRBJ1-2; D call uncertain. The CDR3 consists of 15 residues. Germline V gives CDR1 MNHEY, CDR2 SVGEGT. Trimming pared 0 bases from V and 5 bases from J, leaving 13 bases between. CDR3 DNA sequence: TGTGCCAGCAGTTACTCGCAGAACCCTCTGTATGGCTACACCTTC. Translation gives CASSYSQNPLYGYTF.

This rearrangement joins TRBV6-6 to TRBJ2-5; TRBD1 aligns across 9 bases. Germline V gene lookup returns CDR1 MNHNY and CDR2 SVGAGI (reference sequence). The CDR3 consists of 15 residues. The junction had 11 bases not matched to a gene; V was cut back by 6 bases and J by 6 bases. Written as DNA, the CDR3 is TGTGCCAGCAGAGTAGGACAGGGGCGCGGAAAGACCCAGTACTTC. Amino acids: CASRVGQGRGKTQYF.

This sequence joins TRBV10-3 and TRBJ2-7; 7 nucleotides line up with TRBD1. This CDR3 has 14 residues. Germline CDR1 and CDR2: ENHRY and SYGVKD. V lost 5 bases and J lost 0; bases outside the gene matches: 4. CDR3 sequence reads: CAISTGEFSYEQYF. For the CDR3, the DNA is TGTGCCATCAGTACAGGGGAATTCTCCTACGAGCAGTACTTC.

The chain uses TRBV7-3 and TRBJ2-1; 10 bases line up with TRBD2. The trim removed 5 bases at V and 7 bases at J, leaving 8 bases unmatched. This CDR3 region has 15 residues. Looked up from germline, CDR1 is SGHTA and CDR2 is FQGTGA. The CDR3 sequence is CASSPLAGVRNEQFF. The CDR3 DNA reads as TGTGCCAGCAGCCCGCTAGCGGGAGTCCGAAATGAGCAGTTCTTC.

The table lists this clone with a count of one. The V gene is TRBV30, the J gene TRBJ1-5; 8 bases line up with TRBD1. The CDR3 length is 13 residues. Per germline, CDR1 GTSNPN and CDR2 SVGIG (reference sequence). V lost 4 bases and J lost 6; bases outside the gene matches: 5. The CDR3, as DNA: TGTGCCTGGATGGGAACAGGGGGTCAGCCCCAGCATTTT. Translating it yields CAWMGTGGQPQHF. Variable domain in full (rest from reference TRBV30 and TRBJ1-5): SQTIHQWPATLVQPVGSPLSLECTVEGTSNPNLYWYRQAAGRGLQLLFYSVGIGQISSEVPQNLSASRPQDRQFILSSKKLLLSDSGFYLCAWMGTGGQPQHFGDGTRLSIL.

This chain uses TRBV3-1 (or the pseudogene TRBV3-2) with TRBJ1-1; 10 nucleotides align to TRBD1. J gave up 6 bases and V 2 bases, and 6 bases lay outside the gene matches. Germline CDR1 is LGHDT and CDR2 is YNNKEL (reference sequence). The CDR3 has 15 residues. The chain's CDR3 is CASSQSDRGPAEAFF. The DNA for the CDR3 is TGTGCCAGCAGCCAATCAGACAGGGGGCCGGCTGAAGCTTTCTTT.

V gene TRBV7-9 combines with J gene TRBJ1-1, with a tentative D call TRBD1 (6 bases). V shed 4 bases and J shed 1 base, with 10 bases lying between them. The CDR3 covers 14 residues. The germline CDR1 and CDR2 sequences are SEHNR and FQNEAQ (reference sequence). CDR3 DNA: TGTGCCAGCAGCTCAATGACAGGGAACACTGAAGCTTTCTTT. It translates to CASSSMTGNTEAFF.

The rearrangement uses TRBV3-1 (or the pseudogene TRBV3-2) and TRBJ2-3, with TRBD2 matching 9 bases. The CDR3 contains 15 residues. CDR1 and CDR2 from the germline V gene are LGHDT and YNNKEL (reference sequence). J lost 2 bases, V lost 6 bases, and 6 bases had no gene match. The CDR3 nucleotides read TGTGCCAGCAGTGAAGCGGGGGGTCTCACAGATACGCAGTATTTT. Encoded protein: CASSEAGGLTDTQYF.

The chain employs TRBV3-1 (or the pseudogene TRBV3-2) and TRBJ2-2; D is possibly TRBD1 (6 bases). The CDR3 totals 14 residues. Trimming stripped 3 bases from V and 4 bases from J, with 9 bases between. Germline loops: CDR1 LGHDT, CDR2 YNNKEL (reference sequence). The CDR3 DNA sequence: TGTGCCAGCAGCCAGAGAGGGGGCACCGGGGAGCTGTTTTTT. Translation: CASSQRGGTGELFF.

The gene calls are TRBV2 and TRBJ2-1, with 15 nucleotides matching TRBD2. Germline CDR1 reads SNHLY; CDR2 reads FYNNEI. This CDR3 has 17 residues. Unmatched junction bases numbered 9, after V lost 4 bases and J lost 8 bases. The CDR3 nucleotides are TGTGCCAGCAGTGGATCCCGGACTAGCGGGGGGGCCCATGAGCAGTTCTTC. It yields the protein CASSGSRTSGGAHEQFF.

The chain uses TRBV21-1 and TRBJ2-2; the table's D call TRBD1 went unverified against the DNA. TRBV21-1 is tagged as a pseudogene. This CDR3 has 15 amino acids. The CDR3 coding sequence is TGTGCCAGCCCGACAGGGCCTCAAGGGGCCGGGGAGCTGTTTTTT. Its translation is CASPTGPQGAGELFF.